A selection of T cell receptor beta chains follows, all from one sample in a study of blood T cell repertoires in COVID-19. This table comes from immunoSEQ multiplex PCR, and its TCRdb copy is limited to in-frame clones, with some not included. Of tens of thousands of clones in the sample, roughly 85% are singletons; the top ten hold approximately 15%. Sequenced: peripheral blood. These receptors were taken from a human donor in a cohort sampled during active COVID-19. Both conserved end residues are part of each CDR3. D genes are given only for firm matches. Size is stated for part of the rows, as once, few or many counts, or as a class when the clone is expanded.

v_call,j_call,clone_size,d_call,cdr3_aa,cdr3_nt
TRBV19,TRBJ2-2,once,TRBD2,CASSKEAAGGLTGELFF,TGTGCCAGTAGTAAGGAGGCGGCGGGGGGTTTAACCGGGGAGCTGTTTTTT
TRBV10-3,TRBJ2-1,.,.,CAISDPFLSSSYNEQFF,TGTGCCATCAGTGATCCTTTTCTCTCGAGCTCCTACAATGAGCAGTTCTTC
TRBV7-8,TRBJ2-7,.,TRBD2,CASSLASGTSGTYEQYF,TGTGCCAGCAGCTTAGCCTCTGGGACTAGCGGAACCTACGAGCAGTACTTC
TRBV3-1/TRBV3-2,TRBJ1-2,.,.,CASSQEGGGRGYTF,TGTGCCAGCAGCCAAGAAGGCGGGGGTCGCGGCTACACCTTC
TRBV12-3/TRBV12-4,TRBJ1-2,once,TRBD1,CASSLSQGRGYTF,TGTGCCAGCAGTTTATCACAGGGGCGCGGCTACACCTTC
TRBV19,TRBJ1-5,.,.,CASSSERYSNQPQHF,TGTGCCAGTAGTAGCGAGAGATATAGCAATCAGCCCCAGCATTTT
TRBV27,TRBJ2-7,few,.,CASSLLLRGGEAYEQYF,TGTGCCAGCAGTTTATTATTACGGGGCGGGGAAGCCTACGAGCAGTACTTC
TRBV6-1,TRBJ1-2,.,.,CASSERGRDYGYTF,TGTGCCAGCAGTGAAAGAGGGCGGGACTATGGCTACACCTTC
TRBV6-5,TRBJ1-1,.,.,CGGGSYTEAFF,TGTGGGGGGGGGTCGTACACTGAAGCTTTCTTT
TRBV6-5,TRBJ1-2,.,.,CASHTPNYGYTF,TGTGCCAGCCACACACCTAACTATGGCTACACCTTC
TRBV6-1,TRBJ1-5,few,.,CASSEIRELQHF,TGTGCCAGCAGTGAGATCCGGGAGCTCCAGCATTTT
TRBV27,TRBJ2-7,.,TRBD1,CASRRGQGNSEQYF,TGTGCCAGCAGACGGGGACAGGGAAACTCCGAGCAGTACTTC
TRBV6-5,TRBJ1-2,.,TRBD1,CASSYWDSREGYGYTF,TGTGCCAGCAGTTACTGGGACAGCCGAGAGGGGTATGGCTACACCTTC
TRBV30,TRBJ1-4,few,TRBD1,CAYQQGRGTNEKLFF,TGTGCCTACCAACAGGGGCGGGGTACTAATGAAAAACTGTTTTTT
TRBV6-1,TRBJ1-3,.,.,CASSEITLEGTGNTIYF,TGTGCCAGCAGTGAAATAACCCTCGAGGGTACAGGAAACACCATATATTTT
TRBV11-1,TRBJ2-7,once,.,CASSFSSDSYEQYF,TGTGCCAGCAGCTTTTCTAGCGACTCCTACGAGCAGTACTTC
TRBV12-3/TRBV12-4,TRBJ2-7,.,.,CASNLDRTYEQYF,TGTGCCAGCAACCTTGACAGAACCTACGAGCAGTACTTC
TRBV29-1,TRBJ1-1,.,.,CSGWRGNTEAFF,TGCAGCGGATGGAGAGGGAACACTGAAGCTTTCTTT
TRBV7-8,TRBJ1-1,.,.,CASSPRLGVNTEAFF,TGTGCCAGCAGCCCTCGGTTAGGGGTGAACACTGAAGCTTTCTTT
TRBV12-5,TRBJ1-1,.,.,CASGLVLTRGGTEAFF,TGTGCTAGTGGTTTGGTACTCACCAGGGGTGGCACTGAAGCTTTCTTT
TRBV28,TRBJ1-1,.,.,CASIRRGSDGTEAFF,TGTGCCAGCATCAGAAGGGGCAGCGACGGGACTGAAGCTTTCTTT
TRBV19,TRBJ1-1,few,.,CASSIWAGISTEAFF,TGTGCCAGTAGTATCTGGGCGGGCATTAGCACTGAAGCTTTCTTT
TRBV20-1,TRBJ2-1,.,.,CSAMEDQEFF,TGCAGTGCGATGGAGGATCAGGAGTTCTTC
TRBV5-1,TRBJ2-3,.,TRBD1,CASSPGTGVLTDTQYF,TGCGCCAGCAGCCCTGGGACAGGGGTTCTAACAGATACGCAGTATTTT
TRBV5-1,TRBJ1-6,.,TRBD1,CASRITGTAYNSPLHF,TGCGCCAGCAGAATTACAGGGACAGCCTATAATTCACCCCTCCACTTT
TRBV7-8,TRBJ1-1,.,TRBD1,CASSTGQGNTEAFF,TGTGCCAGCAGCACAGGACAGGGAAACACTGAAGCTTTCTTT
TRBV5-1,TRBJ1-1,.,.,CASSLTGNTEAFF,TGCGCCAGCAGCTTAACTGGGAACACTGAAGCTTTCTTT
TRBV6-5,TRBJ2-2,.,.,CASRYDRNTGELFF,TGTGCCAGCAGGTACGACAGAAACACCGGGGAGCTGTTTTTT
TRBV2,TRBJ2-1,few,.,CASKRQVFGEQFF,TGTGCCAGCAAACGACAGGTATTCGGTGAGCAGTTCTTC
TRBV7-2,TRBJ2-7,.,TRBD2,CASSLVASGSSYEQYF,TGTGCCAGCAGCTTAGTTGCGAGCGGGAGCTCCTACGAGCAGTACTTC
TRBV19,TRBJ2-3,.,TRBD2,CASRRGGAGGTDTQYF,TGTGCCAGTAGAAGGGGAGGAGCGGGGGGCACAGATACGCAGTATTTT
TRBV5-6,TRBJ1-2,.,.,CASSPLGQFNYGYTF,TGTGCCAGCAGCCCCCTCGGACAGTTTAACTATGGCTACACCTTC
TRBV7-8,TRBJ1-5,few,.,CASSPSPTGGNQPQHF,TGTGCCAGCAGCCCAAGTCCAACGGGAGGCAATCAGCCCCAGCATTTT
TRBV6-6,TRBJ2-2,.,TRBD1,CASSPPLQGVTGTGELFF,TGTGCCAGCAGTCCCCCTTTACAGGGGGTAACGGGTACCGGGGAGCTGTTTTTT
TRBV28,TRBJ2-1,once,.,CASREAGSGSYNEQFF,TGTGCCAGCAGGGAAGCAGGGTCAGGCTCCTACAATGAGCAGTTCTTC